This section outlines one TCR beta chain sequence together with its context. Its cognate antigen is unknown. Germline V lookup: CDR1 GTSNPN, CDR2 SVGIG (reference sequence). Deletions cut 0 bases from V and 2 bases from J, with 11 bases between. There are 14 residues in the CDR3. Method: immunoSEQ multiplex PCR; TCRdb's copy keeps in-frame clones and lacks some. The table lists approximately 22,000 clones, roughly 90% of them singletons. These data originate in a study of OX40 agonist ivuxolimab in advanced cancers. Overall study results and limits: Blood T cells, both CD4+ and CD8+, expanded clonally by week 6 at 0.1 to 3.0 mg/kg.

Patients with autoimmune history or systemic immunosuppression were excluded. The chain is built from TRBV30 and TRBJ2-7; D not resolved. The receptor was isolated from an adult with an advanced solid tumor such as melanoma, head and neck, liver or kidney cancer. The source material was CD4+ or CD8+ T cells sorted from blood, sampled in a trial of the OX40 agonist ivuxolimab. CDR3 amino acids: CAWSVILEAYEQYF. DNA of the CDR3: TGTGCCTGGAGTGTGATACTTGAAGCCTACGAGCAGTACTTC. Complete variable domain (other parts from reference TRBV30 and TRBJ2-7): SQTIHQWPATLVQPVGSPLSLECTVEGTSNPNLYWYRQAAGRGLQLLFYSVGIGQISSEVPQNLSASRPQDRQFILSSKKLLLSDSGFYLCAWSVILEAYEQYFGPGTRLTVT.